This record covers a single T cell receptor (beta chain). This entry belongs to a study of blood T cell repertoires in COVID-19. Turning to the study itself: Specimens from acute and convalescent COVID-19 originated in the United States, Italy and Spain.

V was pared by 2 bases and J by 9 bases, with 7 bases of the junction left unmatched. The CDR3 extends over 15 amino acids. Germline V gene sequence: CDR1 LGHNA, CDR2 YSLEER. Profiling relied on immunoSEQ multiplex PCR, and the TCRdb table lists in-frame clones only, not all of them. This table holds about 140,000 clones, roughly 88% found once. The sequence derives from a man aged 50 or older who had recovered from COVID-19. The rearrangement links TRBV4-3 to TRBJ2-1; 10 bases are a match to TRBD2. Sequencing was performed on PBMCs or T cells enriched from blood (not recorded which). The CDR3 DNA sequence: TGCGCCAGCAGCCAACACCTAGCGGGAGTAACTGAGCAGTTCTTC. It yields the protein CASSQHLAGVTEQFF.